The 30 T cell receptor beta chains listed next were all sequenced from one sample in a study of cytomegalovirus exposure and HLA in healthy donors. The PCR ran on 60 Vbeta and 13 Jbeta primers. The table came from immunoSEQ multiplex PCR; TCRdb's copy has only in-frame clones and leaves some out. The table records more than 100,000 clones, around 77% of them present only once. Sequences were obtained from PBMCs. The receptor source for this set is a human donor in good health.

The chain combines TRBV4-1 with TRBJ2-1, with TRBD2 matching 7 bases. Per the germline V gene, CDR1 is MGHRA and CDR2 is YSYEKL. With V trimmed by 4 bases and J by 9 bases, 15 bases remained unmatched. The CDR3 runs 16 residues. This CDR3 reads CASSPFSGVEFGEQFF. The CDR3 bases are TGCGCCAGCAGCCCCTTCAGCGGGGTAGAGTTTGGTGAGCAGTTCTTC.

This sequence joins TRBV19 and TRBJ2-2, with D maybe TRBD2 (6 bases). Between the trimmed V and J ends, which lost 8 bases and 5 bases, there was a span of 21 bases. Germline-derived CDR1 and CDR2 are LNHDA and SQIVND (reference sequence). The CDR3 consists of 16 residues. This CDR3 is CASSLSSLSGTGELFF. The CDR3 nucleotides read TGTGCCAGTTCTCTGTCCTCTTTGAGCGGGACCGGGGAGCTGTTTTTT.

This clone has a handful of counts. The chain has TRBV5-1 and TRBJ1-1; 7 positions match TRBD1. Germline V lookup: CDR1 SGHRS, CDR2 YFSETQ. The CDR3 covers 18 residues. V shed 1 base, J shed 4 bases, and the junction held 16 bases outside the gene matches. The CDR3 loop reads CASSLQPPTTGLSTEAFF. The DNA for the CDR3 is TGCGCCAGCAGCTTGCAACCCCCTACGACAGGGCTGAGCACTGAAGCTTTCTTT.

In the case of this clone: Germline is not matched at one junction end, which may reflect a read error. The rearrangement links TRBV30 to TRBJ1-6; 8 bases agree with TRBD1. The germline V gene encodes CDR1 GTSNPN and CDR2 SVGIG (reference sequence). The CDR3 sequence is 15 residues long. The CDR3 spells CAWRSGQVNNSPPHF. DNA of the CDR3: TGTGCCTGGAGATCGGGACAGGTTAATAATTCACCCCCCCACTTT.

The count of this clone is one. This chain connects TRBV5-1 to TRBJ2-3; 10 nucleotides match TRBD1. J gave up 0 bases and V 4 bases, and 2 bases lay outside the gene matches. Germline V gives CDR1 SGHRS, CDR2 YFSETQ. The CDR3 extends over 15 amino acids. The CDR3 bases are TGCGCCAGCAGCGGGACAGGGGAGAGCACAGATACGCAGTATTTT. Translating it yields CASSGTGESTDTQYF.

The chain couples TRBV19 to TRBJ2-3; D possibly corresponds to TRBD2 (6 bases). The CDR3 is made up of 18 amino acids. V shed 2 bases and J shed 0 bases, with 18 bases lying between them. Germline CDR1 LNHDA, CDR2 SQIVND (reference sequence). CDR3 bases: TGTGCCAGTAGTATAAAGGCCCATAGCGGATCTAGCACAGATACGCAGTATTTT. This gives the protein CASSIKAHSGSSTDTQYF.

This clone was found a few times. This chain joins TRBV28 and TRBJ2-7; 7 bases align to TRBD2. Germline-derived CDR1 and CDR2 are MDHEN and SYDVKM. Unmatched junction bases numbered 7, after V lost 11 bases and J lost 0 bases. The CDR3 length is 13 residues. The CDR3 spells CAWGRGSSYEQYF. CDR3 bases: TGTGCCTGGGGGAGGGGAAGCTCCTACGAGCAGTACTTC.

The chain links TRBV5-1 to TRBJ2-1; 8 positions match TRBD2. Losses at the gene ends were 6 bases for V and 6 bases for J; bases not matched to a gene: 8. The CDR3 has 14 residues. The germline CDR1 and CDR2 sequences are SGHRS and YFSETQ. CDR3 loop: CASTEPGGANEQFF. The CDR3, as DNA: TGCGCCAGCACCGAGCCCGGGGGGGCCAATGAGCAGTTCTTC.

This chain joins TRBV7-3 and TRBJ2-6; 9 nucleotides line up with TRBD1. Trimming at V came to 5 bases and at J to 2 bases, leaving 10 bases not matched to a gene. This CDR3 is 18 amino acids long. Germline V gene sequence: CDR1 SGHTA, CDR2 FQGTGA. The CDR3 region is CASSPLGQGIPGANVLTF. CDR3 nucleotides: TGTGCCAGCAGCCCTTTGGGACAGGGTATTCCTGGGGCCAACGTCCTGACTTTC.

This rearrangement joins TRBV6-1 to TRBJ2-5, with D tentatively TRBD2 (6 bases). The CDR3 loop spans 13 amino acids. Trimming left V 2 bases short and J 4 bases short, with 8 bases between. Germline CDR1 and CDR2: MNHNS and SASEGT. In DNA form, the CDR3 reads TGTGCCAGCAGTGAAAGGGGAGGAGAGACCCAGTACTTC. It specifies CASSERGGETQYF.

This chain links TRBV6-1 with TRBJ2-5; TRBD1 matches at 11 bases. J lost 5 bases, V lost 7 bases, and 9 bases had no gene match. This CDR3 spans 15 amino acids. Germline lookup yields CDR1 MNHNS and CDR2 SASEGT. CDR3 DNA sequence: TGTGCCAGCACCCTAGGGACAGGGGGAATGGAGACCCAGTACTTC. This gives the protein CASTLGTGGMETQYF.

The V call is TRBV5-8, the J call TRBJ2-2; TRBD2 is a possible D gene (5 bases). The CDR3 extends over 17 amino acids. Germline V gene sequence: CDR1 SGHTS, CDR2 YDEGEE. With 0 bases removed from V and 3 bases from J, the gap between germline ends came to 15 bases. As DNA, the CDR3 is TGTGCCAGCAGCTTGGGGATCGGGAAGCCGGACACCGGGGAGCTGTTTTTT. Encoded protein: CASSLGIGKPDTGELFF.

CDR3 amino acids: CASSLAGGATEAFF. DNA for the CDR3: TGCGCCAGCAGCTTGGCCGGGGGGGCCACTGAAGCTTTCTTT. The chain is built from TRBV5-1 and TRBJ1-1, with a tentative D call TRBD1 (6 bases). The length of the CDR3 is 14 residues. V was pared by 0 bases and J by 4 bases, with 10 bases between. The germline CDR1 and CDR2 sequences are SGHRS and YFSETQ.

The chain couples TRBV7-9 to TRBJ2-7; D perhaps matches TRBD2 (6 bases). V dropped 2 bases and J dropped 7 bases, with 15 bases sitting between them. Per the germline V gene, CDR1 is SEHNR and CDR2 is FQNEAQ (reference sequence). The CDR3 has 14 amino acids. CDR3 sequence (DNA): TGTGCCAGCAGCTTAAGGGAGGTCTCGGGGGAGCAGTACTTC. This codes for CASSLREVSGEQYF.

In DNA, the CDR3 is TGTGCCAGCGAGCGGGAGCCCTACGAGCAGTACTTC. It yields the protein CASEREPYEQYF. This chain links TRBV5-6 with TRBJ2-7; 8 bases agree with TRBD2. Germline V CDR1 and CDR2: SGHDT, YYEEEE. After removal of 7 bases from V and 2 bases from J, the junction contained 2 bases not matched to a gene. The CDR3 is made up of 12 amino acids.

The chain has TRBV19 and TRBJ1-1; D perhaps matches TRBD1 (6 bases). V was clipped by 10 bases and J by 2 bases, with 17 bases between them. CDR1 is LNHDA, CDR2 SQIVND, per germline (reference sequence). This CDR3 comprises 14 residues. The CDR3 sequence: CAISGGALNTEAFF. The CDR3 region has the DNA TGTGCCATCTCCGGGGGGGCTCTAAACACTGAAGCTTTCTTT.

The chain employs TRBV14 and TRBJ2-5, with 11 bases matching TRBD2. Germline CDR1 is SGHDN and CDR2 is FVKESK. The V gene end was trimmed by 0 bases and the J gene end by 5 bases; junction bases not matched to a gene: 11. The CDR3 spans 18 residues. The CDR3 DNA is TGTGCCAGCAGCCAAGATCTTCGATTTAGCGGGAGGGAGGAGACCCAGTACTTC. Its protein is CASSQDLRFSGREETQYF.

As DNA, the CDR3 is TGTGCCAGCAGCTTGCCCCGACAGGGGATGGGTGAAAAACTGTTTTTT. Protein sequence: CASSLPRQGMGEKLFF. The chain links TRBV28 to TRBJ1-4, with 8 bases aligning to TRBD1. The CDR3 has 16 residues. The germline V gene has CDR1 MDHEN and CDR2 SYDVKM. Losses at the gene ends were 6 bases for V and 7 bases for J; bases not matched to a gene: 13.

The CDR3 here is CASSWRLLNQPQHF. In nucleotides, the CDR3 is TGTGCCAGCAGCTGGAGGTTACTCAATCAGCCCCAGCATTTT. The chain joins TRBV7-7 to TRBJ1-5; D is unclear. The length of the CDR3 is 14 residues. From germline, CDR1 is SSHAT and CDR2 FNYEAQ (reference sequence). V was cut by 4 bases and J by 3 bases, with 10 bases left in between.

The rearrangement links TRBV19 to TRBJ1-5; D is unclear. Germline-derived CDR1 and CDR2 are LNHDA and SQIVND (reference sequence). Trimming cost V 4 bases and J 5 bases, with 15 bases left between them. The CDR3 totals 15 residues. CDR3 amino acids: CASSKGGGGDQPQHF. CDR3 bases: TGTGCCAGTAGTAAGGGAGGCGGTGGGGATCAGCCCCAGCATTTT.

V is TRBV6-6 and J is TRBJ1-1; a weak D match, TRBD1 (5 bases). Trimming took 0 bases from V and 4 from J, leaving 12 bases between them. Germline assignment: CDR1 MNHNY and CDR2 SVGAGI (reference sequence). The CDR3 contains 15 residues. CDR3 in amino acids: CASSYSGGTGTEAFF. CDR3 DNA sequence: TGTGCCAGCAGTTACTCCGGAGGGACCGGCACTGAAGCTTTCTTT.

The CDR3 spells CASSLGAAGLEAFF. DNA for the CDR3: TGTGCCAGCAGCCTCGGGGCGGCGGGACTTGAAGCTTTCTTT. The V gene is TRBV14, the J gene TRBJ1-1; TRBD1 might be the D (5 bases). The CDR3 runs 14 residues. Between the trimmed V and J ends, which lost 4 bases and 7 bases, there was a span of 16 bases. In germline, CDR1 is SGHDN, CDR2 FVKESK. The full variable domain, with the rest looked up from reference TRBV14 and TRBJ1-1, is EAGVTQFPSHSVIEKGQTVTLRCDPISGHDNLYWYRRVMGKEIKFLLHFVKESKQDESGMPNNRFLAERTGGTYSTLKVQPAELEDSGVYFCASSLGAAGLEAFFGQGTRLTVV.

For this clone: Distinct nucleotide sequences in the sample also encode this CDR3. The chain is built from TRBV27 and TRBJ2-7; D not resolved. V lost 2 bases to trimming and J lost 1 base, with 6 bases between them. CDR3 length: 13 amino acids. The germline gives CDR1 MNHEY, CDR2 SMNVEV (reference sequence). The CDR3: CASSLGQSYEQYF. The CDR3 DNA is TGTGCCAGCAGTTTAGGTCAGTCCTACGAGCAGTACTTC.

This clone was seen only once. The chain carries TRBV10-3 and TRBJ2-1; 13 bases line up with TRBD2. V gave up 4 bases and J gave up 0 bases; unmatched junction bases: 6. The CDR3 is made up of 18 amino acids. Germline V gene lookup returns CDR1 ENHRY and CDR2 SYGVKD. The CDR3 coding sequence is TGTGCCATCAGTGGGGGACTAGCGGGAACCAACTCCTACAATGAGCAGTTCTTC. This sequence encodes CAISGGLAGTNSYNEQFF.

This sequence joins TRBV6-1 and TRBJ1-3; D unclear. Looked up from germline, CDR1 is MNHNS and CDR2 is SASEGT. This CDR3 contains 14 residues. With 3 bases removed from V and 2 bases from J, the gap between germline ends came to 8 bases. Here the CDR3 reads CASSDTAAGNTIYF. The CDR3 DNA reads as TGTGCCAGCAGTGACACAGCCGCTGGAAACACCATATATTTT.

V and J are TRBV27 and TRBJ1-6, with D hard to call. Germline CDR1 reads MNHEY; CDR2 reads SMNVEV (reference sequence). This CDR3 is built from 14 residues. V lost 5 bases, J lost 9 bases, and 14 bases lay in between. The DNA for the CDR3 is TGTGCCAGCAGTCGGGATTTTGTGGTTTCACCCCTCCACTTT. Residues: CASSRDFVVSPLHF.

V gene TRBV25-1 combines with J gene TRBJ1-5, with 7 nucleotides matching TRBD1. The V gene end was trimmed by 4 bases and the J gene end by 2 bases; junction bases not matched to a gene: 8. Germline V gene sequence: CDR1 MGHDK, CDR2 SYGVNS. This CDR3 comprises 16 residues. Here the CDR3 DNA reads TGTGCCAGCAGTGCAGGGACAGTGAGAGGCAATCAGCCCCAGCATTTT. Its translation: CASSAGTVRGNQPQHF.

The chain uses TRBV5-1 and TRBJ2-5; 10 bases match TRBD1. TRBJ2-7 explains the end of the DNA better; the J call may be wrong. Germline V gene data show CDR1 as SGHRS and CDR2 as YFSETQ. The CDR3 length is 15 residues. CDR3 sequence (DNA): TGCGCCAGCAGCTCGGGACAGGGGCCTAAATACGAGCAGTACTTC. Its protein product is CASSSGQGPKYEQYF.

The chain uses TRBV5-1 and TRBJ2-7, with TRBD1 matching over 8 bases. Germline-derived CDR1 and CDR2 are SGHRS and YFSETQ. The V segment lost 4 bases and the J segment 1 base; nucleotides outside the gene matches: 13. The CDR3 has 17 amino acids. The DNA for the CDR3 is TGCGCCAGCAGCATCGAACCGCAGGGGGCAGCGTCCTACGAGCAGTACTTC. Translated: CASSIEPQGAASYEQYF.

This chain uses TRBV6-1 with TRBJ1-2; 9 nucleotides align to TRBD1. The CDR3 extends over 13 amino acids. The germline gives CDR1 MNHNS, CDR2 SASEGT. J was trimmed by 7 bases and V by 10 bases; bases with no gene match: 10. In DNA form, the CDR3 reads TGTGCCATCCACCGGGACAGGGTAATTGGCTACACCTTC. Translated: CAIHRDRVIGYTF.